The entry below describes one TCR beta chain. As yet, its antigen is unknown. This entry is derived from a study of OX40 agonist ivuxolimab in advanced cancers. The wider study: An agonistic anti-OX40 (CD134) antibody, ivuxolimab, was used to treat the patients. Across the patients, intravenous ivuxolimab was delivered every 2 weeks at 0.01 to 10 mg/kg. Study conclusions and caveats: Researchers report that CD8+ T cells had, on average, more expanded clones than CD4+.

Produced via immunoSEQ multiplex PCR; TCRdb's table is partial and in-frame only. The repertoire includes around 65,000 clones, more than 90% of them detected once, and less than 0.7% sits in the top ten. Trimming left V 4 bases short and J 8 bases short, with 24 bases between. The germline V gene encodes CDR1 SGHKS and CDR2 YYEKEE (reference sequence). CDR3 size: 16 residues. The source of this sequence is an adult with an advanced solid tumor such as melanoma, head and neck, liver or kidney cancer. The V call is TRBV5-5, the J call TRBJ1-2; perhaps TRBD1 as D (5 bases). The material was CD4+ or CD8+ T cells sorted from blood, obtained in a trial of the OX40 agonist ivuxolimab. CDR3 sequence (DNA): TGTGCCAGCAGCCCCAGGATAGTAGGGGTAGTTGGCGGCTACACCTTC. It is translated as CASSPRIVGVVGGYTF.